Following are 18 T cell receptor beta chains from one sample sequenced in a study of T cells in Graves' hyperthyroidism and ophthalmopathy (dated by TCRdb to about 2019). Library preparation used multiplex PCR. Sequencing instrument: Illumina HiSeq 2000. The TCR beta CDR3 regions were amplified from RNA transcripts. A first-round RT-PCR of the TCR CDR3 used the HTBI primer set with the Qiagen OneStep RT-PCR kit. The public reads were quality trimmed at Q25 with fastp and then assembled into clones with MiXCR by TCRdb, keeping productive beta chains. One record per CDR3 amino acid sequence lists the most common genes and DNA. Present in this sample are about 380,000 distinct CDR3 sequences, approximately 14% of which were seen just once. Of the sample, approximately 10% falls within the top ten clones. The source material was blood. The source of these receptors is a woman aged 60-75 years with Graves' hyperthyroidism.

This clonotype was counted at least ten times. The chain carries TRBV12-3 or TRBV12-4 and TRBJ1-5; D unclear. The CDR3 sequence is 14 residues long. Trimming left V 5 bases short and J 4 bases short, with 12 bases between. The CDR3 is CASSQSLGNQPQHF. The CDR3 bases are TGTGCCAGCAGTCAGAGCCTGGGGAATCAGCCCCAGCATTTT.

This clonotype was detected ten times or more. The chain couples TRBV7-8 to TRBJ1-2; D possibly corresponds to TRBD1 (5 bases). CDR1 is SGHVS and CDR2 is FQNEAQ in the germline V gene. Trimming cost V 4 bases and J 1 base, with 16 bases left between them. This CDR3 has 16 residues. CDR3 DNA sequence: TGTGCCAGCAGCTCTCGAGCCCCAGGGAGTAACTATGGCTACACCTTC. It yields the protein CASSSRAPGSNYGYTF.

This clonotype was recorded at least ten times. This chain links TRBV3-1 with TRBJ2-1; 9 nucleotides line up with TRBD1. Germline V gives CDR1 LGHDT, CDR2 YNNKEL (reference sequence). This CDR3 is built from 17 residues. V shed 1 base, J shed 1 base, and the junction held 5 bases outside the gene matches. The CDR3 bases are TGTGCCAGCAGCCAAGGGGGACAGGGACTGTCCTACAATGAGCAGTTCTTC. Encoded protein: CASSQGGQGLSYNEQFF.

This clonotype was seen at least ten times. The rearrangement links TRBV20-1 to TRBJ2-1; 9 bases match TRBD1. From germline, CDR1 is DFQATT and CDR2 SNEGSKA (reference sequence). J gave up 4 bases and V 6 bases, and 7 bases lay outside the gene matches. The CDR3 consists of 14 residues. CDR3 protein: CSAAGTGNYNEQFF. In DNA form, the CDR3 reads TGCAGTGCGGCTGGGACAGGGAATTACAATGAGCAGTTCTTC.

The gene calls are TRBV19 and TRBJ2-1; 9 bases are shared with TRBD2. With V trimmed by 4 bases and J by 5 bases, 3 bases remained unmatched. The CDR3 has 14 residues. The germline gives CDR1 LNHDA, CDR2 SQIVND (reference sequence). The CDR3 loop is CASSRTSENNEQFF. CDR3 nucleotides: TGTGCCAGTAGTAGGACTAGCGAGAACAATGAGCAGTTCTTC.

This clonotype was seen ten or more times. This chain joins TRBV18 and TRBJ2-1, with 8 positions matching TRBD2. Losses at the gene ends were 2 bases for V and 4 bases for J; bases not matched to a gene: 10. Germline V gene lookup returns CDR1 KGHSH and CDR2 LQKENI. The CDR3 spans 17 residues. The chain's CDR3 is CASSPAGRAVRYNEQFF. The DNA of the CDR3 is TGTGCCAGCTCACCAGCCGGGAGGGCAGTAAGATACAATGAGCAGTTCTTC.

This clonotype was found many times. The V gene is TRBV30, the J gene TRBJ2-5, with 10 bases aligning to TRBD2. V dropped 4 bases and J dropped 5; count of bases not matched to a gene: 4. CDR3 length equals 13 residues. CDR1 and CDR2 from the germline V gene are GTSNPN and SVGIG (reference sequence). The CDR3 here is CAWTSGRGETQYF. The CDR3 DNA follows: TGTGCCTGGACTAGCGGGAGAGGGGAGACCCAGTACTTC.

This clonotype was recorded many times. V gene TRBV5-1 combines with J gene TRBJ2-2; tentatively, D is TRBD2 (5 bases). CDR1 is SGHRS and CDR2 is YFSETQ in the germline V gene. The CDR3 sequence is 15 residues long. The V gene lost 6 bases and the J gene lost 4 bases, with 16 bases spanning the gap. The CDR3 DNA is TGCGCCAGCACCGGGGTCGATCTTGTCACCGGGGAGCTGTTTTTT. This translates into CASTGVDLVTGELFF.

At least ten counts were recorded for this clonotype. The chain carries TRBV3-1 and TRBJ2-1, with TRBD2 matching over 7 bases. Germline assignment: CDR1 LGHDT and CDR2 YNNKEL (reference sequence). V was pared by 2 bases and J by 5 bases, with 6 bases of the junction left unmatched. The CDR3 extends over 15 amino acids. The CDR3 DNA reads TGTGCCAGCAGCCAATCAGGCGGGAGCCACAATGAGCAGTTCTTC. Amino acid sequence: CASSQSGGSHNEQFF.

The chain uses TRBV20-1 and TRBJ2-1; possibly TRBD2 for D (5 bases). Germline V gene lookup returns CDR1 DFQATT and CDR2 SNEGSKA (reference sequence). Trimming shortened V by 5 bases and J by 10 bases, and 12 bases separated the two germline ends. This CDR3 spans 11 amino acids. Here the CDR3 DNA reads TGCAGTGCTCAGGACTGGCCGGAGCAGTTCTTC. Its translation is CSAQDWPEQFF.

The rearrangement joins TRBV24-1 to TRBJ2-7, with D unclear. Germline CDR1 reads KGHDR; CDR2 reads SFDVKD. The CDR3 contains 16 residues. The V end lost 1 base, the J end lost 2 bases, and 14 bases lay between the germline ends. For the CDR3, the DNA is TGTGCCACCAGTGATTTCAAGGAATCGGGTACCTACGAGCAGTACTTC. Residues: CATSDFKESGTYEQYF.

This chain joins TRBV9 and TRBJ1-1; perhaps TRBD1 as D (6 bases). The CDR3 has 13 residues. Germline values: CDR1 SGDLS, CDR2 YYNGEE. Trimming stripped 0 bases from V and 4 bases from J, with 7 bases between. CDR3 residues: CASSVEQGTEAFF. Written as DNA, the CDR3 is TGTGCCAGCAGCGTAGAACAGGGCACTGAAGCTTTCTTT.

This clonotype has a count of ten or more. The chain employs TRBV11-2 and TRBJ2-1; 9 bases match TRBD2. The V and J ends lost 3 bases and 7 bases, in that order; junction bases with no gene match: 4. The CDR3 length is 14 residues. From germline, CDR1 is SGHAT and CDR2 FQNNGV. The DNA for the CDR3 is TGTGCCAGCAGCTTGACTAGCGGAGGGAATGAGCAGTTCTTC. Residues: CASSLTSGGNEQFF.

This clonotype came up many times. The chain couples TRBV2 to TRBJ1-5; TRBD1 aligns across 8 bases. Losses at the gene ends were 4 bases for V and 6 bases for J; bases not matched to a gene: 5. The CDR3 loop spans 14 amino acids. CDR1 SNHLY and CDR2 FYNNEI come from the germline V gene. The CDR3 sequence is CASSADRGGQPQHF. The CDR3, as DNA: TGTGCCAGCAGTGCCGACAGGGGTGGTCAGCCCCAGCATTTT.

The sample holds many counts of this clonotype. This sequence joins TRBV5-6 and TRBJ2-1; 9 bases are a match to TRBD2. The CDR3 runs 16 residues. Germline lookup yields CDR1 SGHDT and CDR2 YYEEEE. V lost 0 bases and J lost 8; bases outside the gene matches: 9. This CDR3 reads CASSLEGSGSLDEQFF. CDR3 in DNA: TGTGCCAGCAGCTTGGAGGGTAGCGGGAGTTTAGATGAGCAGTTCTTC.

As concerns this clonotype: This could be a read error, since a much larger clone is one nucleotide away. The chain has TRBV12-3 or TRBV12-4 and TRBJ1-1, with a tentative D call TRBD1 (5 bases). The CDR3 extends over 14 amino acids. V shed 4 bases and J shed 3 bases, with 12 bases lying between them. Here the CDR3 DNA reads TGTGCCAGCAGTTACCGGGGCATGGACACTGAAGCTTTCTTT. This encodes CASSYRGMDTEAFF.

This clonotype was observed many times. The J gene is TRBJ1-4, the V gene TRBV30; tentatively, D is TRBD1 (5 bases). The CDR3 has 12 residues. Trimming cost V 3 bases and J 8 bases, with 10 bases left between them. CDR1 is GTSNPN, CDR2 SVGIG, per germline (reference sequence). The CDR3, as DNA: TGTGCCTGGAGAGGGGAGGGGGAAAAACTGTTTTTT. Its translation is CAWRGEGEKLFF.

This clonotype was seen ten or more times. The rearrangement links TRBV6-2 or TRBV6-3 to TRBJ1-1; D is unresolved. CDR3 length equals 14 residues. Trimming took off 8 bases at V and 1 base at J, with 14 bases between the two ends. Germline values: CDR1 MNHEY, CDR2 SVGEGT. The CDR3 here is CASHPPGRNTEAFF. CDR3 coding DNA: TGTGCCAGCCACCCTCCGGGGAGGAACACTGAAGCTTTCTTT.